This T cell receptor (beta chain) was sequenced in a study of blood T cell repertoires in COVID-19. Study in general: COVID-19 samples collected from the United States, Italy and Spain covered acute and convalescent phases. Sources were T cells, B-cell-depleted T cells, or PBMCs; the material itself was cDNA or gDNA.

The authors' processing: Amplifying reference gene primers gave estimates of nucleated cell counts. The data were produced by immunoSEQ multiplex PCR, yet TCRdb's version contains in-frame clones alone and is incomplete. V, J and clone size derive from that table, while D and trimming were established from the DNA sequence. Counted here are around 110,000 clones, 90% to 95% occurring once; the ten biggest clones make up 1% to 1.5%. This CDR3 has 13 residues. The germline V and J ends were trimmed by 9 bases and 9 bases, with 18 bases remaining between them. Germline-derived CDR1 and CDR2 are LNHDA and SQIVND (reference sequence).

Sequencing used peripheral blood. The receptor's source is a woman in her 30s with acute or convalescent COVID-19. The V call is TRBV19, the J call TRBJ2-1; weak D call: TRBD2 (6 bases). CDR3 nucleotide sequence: TGTGCCAGCGCAGCGGGCACCACCCGTGAGCAGTTCTTC. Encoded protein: CASAAGTTREQFF.